This T cell receptor (beta chain) was found in a study of CD8 T cells in Susac syndrome. CD8+ and CD4+ T cells were negatively isolated; TEMRA cells were FACS-enriched. With random hexamers, reverse transcription was performed on about 0.5 to 1 ug of RNA. TCRdb ran MiXCR on the immunoSEQ multiplex PCR reads and lists one entry per CDR3 protein. Found here are over 120,000 distinct CDR3 sequences, approximately 94% of them singletons; the top ten hold approximately 0.09%. The CDR3 is 14 amino acids. The germline V gene has CDR1 SGHRS and CDR2 YFSETQ. Trimming removed 4 bases at V and 2 bases at J, with 12 bases between.

The gene calls are TRBV5-1 and TRBJ2-5, with D perhaps being TRBD1 or TRBD2 (5 bases each). The sample was CD4+ T cells from PBMCs. The source is a human donor in good health. CDR3 nucleotides: TGCGCCAGCAGCAAGGCCGGGGCACAAGAGACCCAGTACTTC. It encodes CASSKAGAQETQYF. Together with reference TRBV5-1 and TRBJ2-5, the CDR3 gives the full variable domain: KAGVTQTPRYLIKTRGQQVTLSCSPISGHRSVSWYQQTPGQGLQFLFEYFSETQRNKGNFPGRFSGRQFSNSRSEMNVSTLELGDSALYLCASSKAGAQETQYFGPGTRLLVL.